What follows are 26 T cell receptor beta chains derived from one specimen sequenced in a study of blood T cells in healthy people across ages. Combining a sample-barcoded 5' primer with a J-beta primer mix, a second PCR ran for roughly 7 to 12 cycles. TCRdb recomputed calls from the 5' RACE reads with MiXCR, one row per CDR3 protein. Of fewer than 2 million distinct CDR3 sequences in the sample, roughly two fifths are singletons; the top ten hold about 23%. Material: blood. The origin of the receptors is a human donor in good health.

The table lists this clonotype with a few counts. The chain is built from TRBV27 and TRBJ1-6; D perhaps matches TRBD1 (5 bases). V was cut by 4 bases and J by 6 bases, with 13 bases left in between. From germline, CDR1 is MNHEY and CDR2 SMNVEV (reference sequence). This CDR3 is 15 amino acids long. In nucleotides, the CDR3 is TGTGCCAGCAGTTGGGGCCCAGGTGGTAATTCACCCCTCCACTTT. Translation: CASSWGPGGNSPLHF.

The V and J genes are TRBV29-1 and TRBJ1-2, with 8 positions matching TRBD1. The CDR3 has 14 amino acids. J was trimmed by 4 bases and V by 4 bases; bases with no gene match: 8. The germline V gene has CDR1 SQVTM and CDR2 ANQGSEA. CDR3: CSVADRDSSYGYTF. In nucleotides, the CDR3 is TGCAGCGTTGCGGACAGGGACTCCTCCTATGGCTACACCTTC. Drawing the rest from reference TRBV29-1 and TRBJ1-2, the complete variable domain is SAVISQKPSRDICQRGTSLTIQCQVDSQVTMMFWYRQQPGQSLTLIATANQGSEATYESGFVIDKFPISRPNLTFSTLTVSNMSPEDSSIYLCSVADRDSSYGYTFGSGTRLTVV.

This sequence joins TRBV5-5 and TRBJ2-5; 11 bases map to TRBD1. The DNA end lines up better with TRBJ2-7; the J call may be wrong. The germline V gene has CDR1 SGHKS and CDR2 YYEKEE (reference sequence). This CDR3 spans 15 amino acids. CDR3 protein: CASSLGTGGIAEQYF. The CDR3 DNA sequence: TGTGCCAGCAGCCTCGGGACAGGGGGGATAGCCGAGCAGTACTTC.

The rearrangement links TRBV28 to TRBJ2-5; D gene uncertain. Germline CDR1 MDHEN, CDR2 SYDVKM. V was pared by 5 bases and J by 1 base, with 11 bases between. The CDR3 spans 14 residues. The CDR3 reads CASSPVGIQETQYF. The CDR3 DNA reads as TGTGCCAGCAGTCCCGTTGGTATCCAAGAGACCCAGTACTTC.

The chain couples TRBV10-3 to TRBJ1-5; D not certain. The CDR3 is 17 residues long. V lost 2 bases and J lost 4, with 18 bases in between. The V gene's germline CDR1 is ENHRY and CDR2 SYGVKD. DNA of the CDR3: TGTGCCATCAGTGAGCCACGTAAAGGGCGGTATAATCAGCCCCAGCATTTT. Translating it yields CAISEPRKGRYNQPQHF.

This clonotype was counted only a few times. The chain carries TRBV9 and TRBJ2-1; D ambiguous. Between the trimmed V and J ends, which lost 2 bases and 10 bases, there was a span of 13 bases. CDR3 length equals 13 residues. Germline CDR1 and CDR2: SGDLS and YYNGEE. CDR3 amino acids: CASSVLPDQEQFF. The CDR3, as DNA: TGTGCCAGCAGCGTTTTACCGGATCAGGAGCAGTTCTTC.

To note about this clonotype: At one end the junction does not follow the germline gene, possibly because of a read error. V is TRBV15 and J is TRBJ1-6; D remains ambiguous. The germline CDR1 and CDR2 sequences are LNHNV and YYDKDF (reference sequence). This CDR3 contains 15 residues. The chain's CDR3 is CATSRDRAEASPRHF. DNA of the CDR3: TGTGCCACCAGCAGAGATCGGGCAGAGGCTTCACCCCGCCACTTT.

This clonotype has just a few counts. The chain uses TRBV15 and TRBJ2-1; the match to TRBD1 covers 7 bases. Trimming cost V 0 bases and J 6 bases; bases outside gene matches: 5. The V gene's germline CDR1 is LNHNV and CDR2 YYDKDF (reference sequence). This CDR3 has 15 amino acids. Written as DNA, the CDR3 is TGTGCCACCAGCAGAGACAAGGCAGGGGGCAATGAGCAGTTCTTC. Translating it yields CATSRDKAGGNEQFF.

The chain employs TRBV29-1 and TRBJ1-1, with 7 positions matching TRBD1. Germline CDR1 SQVTM, CDR2 ANQGSEA. The CDR3 sequence is 13 residues long. J lost 1 base, V lost 6 bases, and 5 bases had no gene match. This CDR3 reads CSVRRGGNTEAFF. In nucleotides, the CDR3 is TGCAGCGTCCGCAGGGGGGGGAACACTGAAGCTTTCTTT.

This clonotype has a handful of counts. This chain uses TRBV29-1 with TRBJ1-2, with D unclear. This CDR3 region has 15 residues. Trimming stripped 1 base from V and 4 bases from J, with 16 bases between. The germline V gene encodes CDR1 SQVTM and CDR2 ANQGSEA. CDR3 sequence reads: CSVEVSSRALYGYTF. CDR3 nucleotide sequence: TGCAGCGTTGAAGTTTCGTCTCGGGCGCTCTATGGCTACACCTTC.

The rearrangement uses TRBV6-2 or TRBV6-3 and TRBJ2-5; the D gene could be TRBD1 or TRBD2 (5 bases each). The CDR3 extends over 13 amino acids. V was trimmed by 6 bases and J by 3 bases, leaving 11 bases between them. CDR1 MNHEY and CDR2 SVGEGT come from the germline V gene. CDR3 sequence (DNA): TGTGCCAGCAGGATTCGGGGCGAAGAGACCCAGTACTTC. Its protein is CASRIRGEETQYF.

The V call is TRBV20-1, the J call TRBJ2-3, with no clear D. The germline CDR1 and CDR2 sequences are DFQATT and SNEGSKA (reference sequence). Trimming shortened V by 4 bases and J by 0 bases, and 11 bases separated the two germline ends. This CDR3 comprises 14 residues. The CDR3 protein is CSAKGPGSTDTQYF. The CDR3 region has the DNA TGCAGTGCTAAGGGCCCAGGTAGCACAGATACGCAGTATTTT.

V is TRBV11-2 and J is TRBJ2-1, with D possibly TRBD2 on 7 matching bases. Trimming left V 1 base short and J 9 bases short, with 13 bases between. The CDR3 runs to 14 residues. Germline CDR1 reads SGHAT; CDR2 reads FQNNGV. CDR3 protein: CASSLAGGNGEQFF. The CDR3 bases are TGTGCCAGCAGCTTAGCGGGGGGCAATGGTGAGCAGTTCTTC.

This clonotype was seen only once. The V gene is TRBV9, the J gene TRBJ2-7, with D tentatively TRBD1 or TRBD2 (7 bases each). The CDR3 covers 16 residues. V lost 4 bases, J lost 0 bases, and 17 bases lay in between. Germline lookup yields CDR1 SGDLS and CDR2 YYNGEE. Written as DNA, the CDR3 is TGTGCCAGCAGCCCCCTGGGACAGCGGGGCTCCTACGAGCAGTACTTC. Translation: CASSPLGQRGSYEQYF.

This clonotype was observed a single time. The J gene is TRBJ2-7, the V gene TRBV7-3, with a possible D match to TRBD1 (5 bases). CDR3 length: 17 residues. V shed 0 bases and J shed 2 bases, with 17 bases lying between them. CDR1 is SGHTA and CDR2 is FQGTGA in the germline V gene. This chain's CDR3 is CASSLTRPGALAYEQYF. The CDR3 DNA reads TGTGCCAGCAGCTTAACGCGCCCTGGGGCTCTAGCCTACGAGCAGTACTTC.

In the case of this clonotype: At one boundary the junction diverges from the germline segment, which might be a read error. V usage is TRBV7-2 and J usage is TRBJ2-1; D call uncertain. Germline lookup yields CDR1 SGHTA and CDR2 FQGNSA. CDR3 length equals 14 residues. Here the CDR3 reads CASSLVTENNEQVF. CDR3 coding DNA: TGTGCCAGCAGCTTAGTGACGGAAAACAATGAGCAGGTCTTC.

The chain uses TRBV7-2 and TRBJ2-3; unclear D gene. From germline, CDR1 is SGHTA and CDR2 FQGNSA. Trimming pared 1 base from V and 0 bases from J, leaving 11 bases between. The CDR3 loop spans 16 amino acids. CDR3 bases: TGTGCCAGCAGCTTAGGGTCCATCTCTAGCACAGATACGCAGTATTTT. Residues: CASSLGSISSTDTQYF.

The genes are TRBV11-2 and TRBJ2-1; D possibly corresponds to TRBD2 (5 bases). CDR3 length: 15 amino acids. From germline, CDR1 is SGHAT and CDR2 FQNNGV. V was cut by 7 bases and J by 5 bases, with 18 bases left in between. The CDR3 DNA follows: TGTGCCAGCATCCCCCCTGTCGTCGGGAACAATGAGCAGTTCTTC. Translated: CASIPPVVGNNEQFF. Full variable domain (missing parts from reference TRBV11-2 and TRBJ2-1): EAGVAQSPRYKIIEKRQSVAFWCNPISGHATLYWYQQILGQGPKLLIQFQNNGVVDDSQLPKDRFSAERLKGVDSTLKIQPAKLEDSAVYLCASIPPVVGNNEQFFGPGTRLTVL.

J is TRBJ2-7 and V is TRBV6-2 or TRBV6-3; D gene uncertain. The CDR3 totals 15 residues. Germline CDR1 and CDR2: MNHEY and SVGEGT. The V gene lost 6 bases and the J gene lost 1 base, with 16 bases spanning the gap. In DNA form, the CDR3 reads TGTGCCAGCAGAAATGGACGAACTGGGTCCTACGAGCAGTACTTC. Its translation: CASRNGRTGSYEQYF.

The chain joins TRBV7-9 to TRBJ1-4, with a possible D match to TRBD1 (6 bases). Trimming shortened V by 0 bases and J by 6 bases, and 11 bases separated the two germline ends. The CDR3 totals 15 residues. Germline values: CDR1 SEHNR, CDR2 FQNEAQ (reference sequence). The CDR3 reads CASSLAGGLDEKLFF. The DNA of the CDR3 is TGTGCCAGCAGCTTAGCGGGGGGCTTGGATGAAAAACTGTTTTTT.

This sequence joins TRBV5-1 and TRBJ2-1; TRBD1 agrees at 7 bases. V gave up 4 bases and J gave up 6 bases; unmatched junction bases: 13. The germline V gene encodes CDR1 SGHRS and CDR2 YFSETQ. The CDR3 is 16 amino acids. For the CDR3, the DNA is TGCGCCAGCAGCGTATGGGACAGAAGTACGGGCAATGAGCAGTTCTTC. Encoded protein: CASSVWDRSTGNEQFF.

The chain employs TRBV11-2 and TRBJ2-7; no reliable D call. The length of the CDR3 is 14 residues. V was pared by 4 bases and J by 4 bases, with 14 bases between. Germline CDR1 reads SGHAT; CDR2 reads FQNNGV. CDR3 residues: CASSSPDPVYEQYF. The CDR3, as DNA: TGTGCCAGCAGCTCCCCCGACCCAGTTTACGAGCAGTACTTC.

This clonotype has only a few counts. This chain connects TRBV9 to TRBJ1-2; D gene uncertain. Per the germline V gene, CDR1 is SGDLS and CDR2 is YYNGEE. CDR3 length: 14 residues. Trimming pared 2 bases from V and 5 bases from J, leaving 13 bases between. The CDR3 nucleotides are TGTGCCAGCAGCGTTGGGCAGGCCACGTATGGCTACACCTTC. It encodes CASSVGQATYGYTF.

The V gene is TRBV12-3 or TRBV12-4, the J gene TRBJ2-3; the match to TRBD2 covers 7 bases. CDR3 size: 13 residues. With V trimmed by 4 bases and J by 6 bases, 4 bases remained unmatched. In DNA, the CDR3 is TGTGCCAGCAGTTGGGACTATAAGGATACGCAGTATTTT. Amino acids: CASSWDYKDTQYF.

In its sample, this clonotype was seen a few times. V gene TRBV20-1 combines with J gene TRBJ2-7; TRBD2 matches at 12 bases. CDR1 and CDR2 (germline): DFQATT, SNEGSKA (reference sequence). The CDR3 is 14 amino acids. J gave up 4 bases and V 6 bases, and 7 bases lay outside the gene matches. CDR3 in DNA: TGCAGTGCATCGGCTAGCGGGGGGGTTTACGAGCAGTACTTC. Its translation: CSASASGGVYEQYF.

Concerning this clonotype: Since no conserved phenylalanine or tryptophan closes the CDR3, a read error is the likely cause. The chain couples TRBV7-3 to TRBJ2-5; D not certain. Germline assignment: CDR1 SGHTA and CDR2 FQGTGA. This CDR3 is 14 amino acids long. V lost 5 bases to trimming and J lost 5 bases, with 15 bases between them. CDR3 residues: CASSPGSVAETQYC. The CDR3 region has the DNA TGTGCCAGCAGCCCTGGCTCTGTGGCTGAGACCCAGTACTGC.